This TCR beta chain was recovered during a study of blood T cell repertoires in COVID-19. Study-wide background: Samples of COVID-19 (acute and convalescent) were obtained from the United States, Italy and Spain. Nucleic acid was either cDNA or gDNA, and it came from T cells, B-cell-depleted T cells, or PBMCs.

The CDR3 has 12 amino acids. The V gene end was trimmed by 8 bases and the J gene end by 5 bases; junction bases not matched to a gene: 2. CDR1 is MDHEN, CDR2 SYDVKM, per germline. As handled by the study authors: Amplifying reference gene primers gave estimates of nucleated cell counts. Here immunoSEQ multiplex PCR was the method, and the copy in TCRdb shows in-frame clones only, minus some. From that table come the V and J calls and clone size; the DNA was used to work out D and trimming. The sample holds 300,000 to 400,000 clones, under 95% seen once. Sequencing input: peripheral blood. The V call is TRBV28, the J call TRBJ1-2; 10 bases agree with TRBD1. The source is a young woman who had recovered from COVID-19. CDR3 nucleotides: TGTGCCAGCGGGGACAGGGGTTATGGCTACACCTTC. The encoded protein is CASGDRGYGYTF.